Listed here are 23 T cell receptor beta chains from one sample, sequenced in a study of control samples from healthy donors and cancer patients. Clones were sequenced by immunoSEQ multiplex PCR, and TCRdb holds only the in-frame ones, with some missing. Altogether over 50,000 clones are present, around 90% being singletons, with the ten largest covering approximately 3.8%. Sequencing input: blood. The receptors originated from a man aged 45-65 years in good health.

The V and J genes are TRBV3-1 (or the pseudogene TRBV3-2) and TRBJ2-7, with TRBD2 matching 8 bases. V was pared by 4 bases and J by 7 bases, with 9 bases of the junction left unmatched. The CDR3 spans 14 residues. Germline-derived CDR1 and CDR2 are LGHDT and YNNKEL (reference sequence). The DNA for the CDR3 is TGTGCCAGCAGCCTTCTCGGGAGGGCCGAAGAGCAGTACTTC. Its translation: CASSLLGRAEEQYF.

In this sample, this clone turned up once. The chain has TRBV6-6 and TRBJ2-1; no firm D call. There are 12 residues in the CDR3. Trimming took off 0 bases at V and 10 bases at J, with 7 bases between the two ends. Looked up from germline, CDR1 is MNHNY and CDR2 is SVGAGI (reference sequence). The chain's CDR3 is CASSYSVKEQFF. Written as DNA, the CDR3 is TGTGCCAGCAGTTACTCGGTAAAGGAGCAGTTCTTC.

This chain joins TRBV27 and TRBJ2-5; TRBD2 matches at 10 bases. The V segment lost 0 bases and the J segment 2 bases; nucleotides outside the gene matches: 0. The CDR3 contains 15 residues. Germline assignment: CDR1 MNHEY and CDR2 SMNVEV (reference sequence). CDR3 protein: CASSLSTSGQETQYF. The CDR3 DNA is TGTGCCAGCAGTTTATCGACTAGCGGGCAAGAGACCCAGTACTTC.

The V call is TRBV6-5, the J call TRBJ1-1; 7 bases are shared with TRBD1. The germline V gene has CDR1 MNHEY and CDR2 SVGAGI. The CDR3 spans 13 residues. J was trimmed by 8 bases and V by 0 bases; bases with no gene match: 3. CDR3 sequence: CASSYSDRVEAFF. The CDR3 coding sequence is TGTGCCAGCAGTTACTCCGACAGGGTGGAAGCTTTCTTT.

The chain uses TRBV7-3 and TRBJ1-2; no clear D gene. This CDR3 spans 14 amino acids. Trimming cost V 3 bases and J 1 base, with 9 bases left between them. CDR1 and CDR2 (germline): SGHTA, FQGTGA. CDR3 coding DNA: TGTGCCAGCAGCTTGAACGGACTTAACTATGGCTACACCTTC. It specifies CASSLNGLNYGYTF.

The J gene is TRBJ2-1, the V gene TRBV12-5, with 8 bases aligning to TRBD2. The V gene's germline CDR1 is LGHNT and CDR2 FRNRAP. Trimming cost V 6 bases and J 9 bases; bases outside gene matches: 7. This CDR3 has 13 amino acids. DNA for the CDR3: TGTGCTAGTGGCGCCGGACTAGCAGTTGAGCAGTTCTTC. Residues: CASGAGLAVEQFF.

The chain couples TRBV6-5 to TRBJ2-3; 11 bases align to TRBD2. Germline loops: CDR1 MNHEY, CDR2 SVGAGI. After removal of 7 bases from V and 3 bases from J, the junction contained 6 bases not matched to a gene. The CDR3 runs to 15 residues. CDR3 nucleotides: TGTGCCAGCATACTTAGCGGGAGGGCGACAGATACGCAGTATTTT. It specifies CASILSGRATDTQYF.

The genes are TRBV15 and TRBJ1-1; tentative D call: TRBD1 (6 bases). This CDR3 is 14 amino acids long. V was trimmed by 8 bases and J by 4 bases, leaving 17 bases between them. Germline lookup yields CDR1 LNHNV and CDR2 YYDKDF (reference sequence). The CDR3 sequence: CATSKGGVITEAFF. In nucleotides, the CDR3 is TGTGCCACCTCAAAAGGGGGGGTCATCACTGAAGCTTTCTTT.

The rearrangement joins TRBV9 to TRBJ1-5; 9 bases align to TRBD1. V gave up 0 bases and J gave up 1 base; unmatched junction bases: 8. The CDR3 contains 18 residues. Germline V gives CDR1 SGDLS, CDR2 YYNGEE. CDR3 amino acids: CASSVVWGGQGSNQPQHF. The CDR3 region has the DNA TGTGCCAGCAGCGTAGTTTGGGGGGGACAGGGAAGCAATCAGCCCCAGCATTTT.

This chain uses TRBV3-1 (or the pseudogene TRBV3-2) with TRBJ2-2; weak D call: TRBD1 (6 bases). V shed 3 bases and J shed 1 base, with 12 bases lying between them. CDR3 length: 16 residues. CDR1 and CDR2 from the germline V gene are LGHDT and YNNKEL (reference sequence). CDR3: CASSHGRGRNTGELFF. CDR3 in DNA: TGTGCCAGCAGCCACGGCAGGGGAAGGAACACCGGGGAGCTGTTTTTT.

J is TRBJ1-3 and V is TRBV18; 7 bases map to TRBD1. V lost 6 bases to trimming and J lost 2 bases; unmatched junction nucleotides: 4. Per germline, CDR1 KGHSH and CDR2 LQKENI. The CDR3 extends over 14 amino acids. CDR3 region: CASSQGGAGNTIYF. DNA for the CDR3: TGTGCCAGCTCTCAAGGGGGCGCTGGAAACACCATATATTTT.

The J gene is TRBJ2-7, the V gene TRBV6-1, with 7 bases identical to TRBD1. The CDR3 spans 13 residues. J lost 2 bases, V lost 2 bases, and 0 bases had no gene match. Per germline, CDR1 MNHNS and CDR2 SASEGT. The chain's CDR3 is CASSETGAYEQYF. The CDR3 nucleotides read TGTGCCAGCAGTGAAACAGGGGCCTACGAGCAGTACTTC.

The chain carries TRBV10-3 and TRBJ2-3; 11 bases are a match to TRBD2. This CDR3 has 18 amino acids. The junction had 5 bases not matched to a gene; V was cut back by 0 bases and J by 0 bases. Germline V CDR1 and CDR2: ENHRY, SYGVKD. The CDR3: CAISESGTSGSSTDTQYF. CDR3 nucleotide sequence: TGTGCCATCAGTGAGTCGGGGACTAGCGGCTCTAGCACAGATACGCAGTATTTT.

This CDR3 reads CASSLRFSPLHF. CDR3 DNA sequence: TGTGCCAGCAGTTTGCGGTTTTCACCCCTCCACTTT. The chain employs TRBV28 and TRBJ1-6; D uncertain. The V gene's germline CDR1 is MDHEN and CDR2 SYDVKM. CDR3 size: 12 residues. V was pared by 3 bases and J by 9 bases, with 6 bases between.

The chain links TRBV29-1 to TRBJ2-7; 10 positions match TRBD1. V shed 1 base, J shed 3 bases, and the junction held 3 bases outside the gene matches. The CDR3 covers 14 residues. CDR1 is SQVTM and CDR2 is ANQGSEA in the germline V gene. CDR3 DNA sequence: TGCAGCGTTGAAGCGTGGGACAGGGGCTACGAGCAGTACTTC. It yields the protein CSVEAWDRGYEQYF.

This chain connects TRBV28 to TRBJ1-5; D unresolved. The germline V and J ends were trimmed by 10 bases and 0 bases, with 13 bases remaining between them. This CDR3 is 14 amino acids long. CDR1 and CDR2 (germline): MDHEN, SYDVKM. For the CDR3, the DNA is TGTGCCACCGCGACGGGCCTTAGCAATCAGCCCCAGCATTTT. Translation: CATATGLSNQPQHF.

The CDR3 region has the DNA TGTGCCAGCAGCACCCGCCGGGGTGGCACAGATACGCAGTATTTT. It encodes CASSTRRGGTDTQYF. V usage is TRBV11-3 and J usage is TRBJ2-3; weak D call: TRBD2 (5 bases). The V end lost 5 bases, the J end lost 1 base, and 13 bases lay between the germline ends. The CDR3 extends over 15 amino acids. In germline, CDR1 is SGHNT, CDR2 YENEEA.

The chain joins TRBV7-2 to TRBJ2-5; the match to TRBD2 covers 7 bases. Germline lookup yields CDR1 SGHTA and CDR2 FQGNSA. V shed 5 bases, J shed 6 bases, and the junction held 9 bases outside the gene matches. The CDR3 sequence is 14 residues long. The CDR3 DNA sequence: TGTGCCAGCAGCCCCCCGGCGGGGGTTCAGACCCAGTACTTC. Translation: CASSPPAGVQTQYF. The whole variable domain, filled in from reference TRBV7-2 and TRBJ2-5, reads GAGVSQSPSNKVTEKGKDVELRCDPISGHTALYWYRQSLGQGLEFLIYFQGNSAPDKSGLPSDRFSAERTGGSVSTLTIQRTQQEDSAVYLCASSPPAGVQTQYFGPGTRLLVL.

The genes are TRBV29-1 and TRBJ2-3, with 8 bases aligning to TRBD2. The CDR3 has 14 amino acids. V lost 6 bases and J lost 0; bases outside the gene matches: 5. Germline V gene data show CDR1 as SQVTM and CDR2 as ANQGSEA. The CDR3 bases are TGCAGCGTCTCACCTAGCGGGAGCACAGATACGCAGTATTTT. Residues: CSVSPSGSTDTQYF.

The genes are TRBV9 and TRBJ2-2, with D maybe TRBD1 (6 bases). Germline V gene sequence: CDR1 SGDLS, CDR2 YYNGEE. Trimming took off 7 bases at V and 6 bases at J, with 19 bases between the two ends. The CDR3 is made up of 15 amino acids. The CDR3 reads CASGRGDSFPGELFF. CDR3 DNA: TGTGCCAGCGGCAGGGGTGATTCGTTTCCCGGGGAGCTGTTTTTT.

CDR3 in amino acids: CASSFEGYREAFF. The CDR3 DNA sequence: TGTGCCAGCAGCTTTGAAGGTTATCGGGAAGCTTTCTTT. This rearrangement joins TRBV7-9 to TRBJ1-1, with D unclear. This CDR3 is 13 amino acids long. V lost 3 bases and J lost 8, with 13 bases in between. The germline V gene has CDR1 SEHNR and CDR2 FQNEAQ (reference sequence).

The chain joins TRBV13 to TRBJ2-3; 8 bases fit TRBD2. Germline CDR1 and CDR2: PRHDT and FYEKMQ (reference sequence). CDR3 length: 14 residues. V was clipped by 6 bases and J by 2 bases; unmatched bases: 4. The CDR3 sequence is CASRRGVVTDTQYF. The DNA for the CDR3 is TGTGCCAGCAGGCGGGGGGTCGTCACAGATACGCAGTATTTT.

The chain carries TRBV30 and TRBJ2-1, with D uncertain. V lost 2 bases and J 4 bases, leaving 18 bases between the germline ends. CDR3 length: 16 residues. Per the germline V gene, CDR1 is GTSNPN and CDR2 is SVGIG (reference sequence). This CDR3 is CAWSLSGDPLYNEQFF. The CDR3 DNA sequence: TGTGCCTGGAGTCTATCGGGCGACCCCTTGTACAATGAGCAGTTCTTC.